What follows are 30 T cell receptor beta chains derived from one specimen sequenced in a study of monozygotic twins with cystic fibrosis. TCRdb keeps only in-frame clones here, not all; method: immunoSEQ multiplex PCR. Here the sample spans about 7,500 clones, over 85% being singletons. Material: blood. These receptors all stem from a boy between 2 and 10 years old with cystic fibrosis.

The J gene is TRBJ1-2, the V gene TRBV5-1; D gene unclear. The CDR3 sequence is 12 residues long. The ends were cut back, 0 bases at V and 5 bases at J, with 5 bases in the middle. Germline V gene data show CDR1 as SGHRS and CDR2 as YFSETQ. The CDR3 DNA sequence: TGCGCCAGCAGCTTGGACGGGTATGGCTACACCTTC. Its translation: CASSLDGYGYTF.

The chain has TRBV5-6 and TRBJ2-2; TRBD1 aligns across 8 bases. This CDR3 region has 15 residues. V lost 2 bases and J lost 4; bases outside the gene matches: 4. Germline V gives CDR1 SGHDT, CDR2 YYEEEE. The CDR3, as DNA: TGTGCCAGCAGCTTTGACAGGGGATCCACCGGGGAGCTGTTTTTT. Protein product: CASSFDRGSTGELFF.

The J gene is TRBJ1-2, the V gene TRBV5-6, with 9 bases fitting TRBD1. The germline V gene encodes CDR1 SGHDT and CDR2 YYEEEE. The CDR3 has 13 residues. Trimming removed 7 bases from V and 6 bases from J; junction bases left unmatched: 7. The CDR3 region has the DNA TGTGCCAGCGGACTGGGACAGGGTAATGGCTACACCTTC. Protein sequence: CASGLGQGNGYTF.

V and J are TRBV6-1 and TRBJ2-2; TRBD1 matches 7 bases. Trimming took 10 bases from V and 3 from J; bases not matched to a gene: 8. Per the germline V gene, CDR1 is MNHNS and CDR2 is SASEGT. There are 14 residues in the CDR3. The CDR3, as DNA: TGTGCCACCCCACAGGGGAAGGACACCGGGGAGCTGTTTTTT. Encoded protein: CATPQGKDTGELFF.

The rearrangement uses TRBV2 and TRBJ2-1; TRBD2 aligns across 7 bases. The CDR3 extends over 17 amino acids. Germline values: CDR1 SNHLY, CDR2 FYNNEI. The V and J ends lost 6 bases and 4 bases, in that order; junction bases with no gene match: 15. The CDR3, as DNA: TGTGCCAGCAGGCCCCTTCCCAAGCGGGGAGAGTACAATGAGCAGTTCTTC. This codes for CASRPLPKRGEYNEQFF. The whole variable domain, remainder taken from reference TRBV2 and TRBJ2-1, is EPEVTQTPSHQVTQMGQEVILRCVPISNHLYFYWYRQILGQKVEFLVSFYNNEISEKSEIFDDQFSVERPDGSNFTLKIRSTKLEDSAMYFCASRPLPKRGEYNEQFFGPGTRLTVL.

This chain joins TRBV11-3 and TRBJ2-5; no reliable D call. The germline CDR1 and CDR2 sequences are SGHNT and YENEEA. V lost 6 bases and J lost 4, with 12 bases in between. CDR3 length equals 13 residues. As DNA, the CDR3 is TGTGCCAGCAGTTCGAGAAGTGGAGAGACCCAGTACTTC. As protein: CASSSRSGETQYF.

The rearrangement joins TRBV6-4 to TRBJ2-2; D is possibly TRBD2 (6 bases). The CDR3 sequence is 15 residues long. V lost 4 bases and J lost 4, with 13 bases in between. Germline V gives CDR1 MRHNA, CDR2 SNTAGT. The CDR3 bases are TGTGCCAGCAGTGGAGAAGCGGGCACCACCGGGGAGCTGTTTTTT. Translation gives CASSGEAGTTGELFF.

J is TRBJ2-3 and V is TRBV7-2, with D perhaps TRBD2 (5 bases). Trimming took 1 base from V and 0 from J, leaving 11 bases between them. Germline V CDR1 and CDR2: SGHTA, FQGNSA. CDR3 length: 16 amino acids. Here the CDR3 DNA reads TGTGCCAGCAGCTTAGGAAGCGGTGCTAGCACAGATACGCAGTATTTT. It specifies CASSLGSGASTDTQYF.

The chain employs TRBV4-1 and TRBJ1-1; TRBD1 matches at 7 bases. CDR1 is MGHRA and CDR2 is YSYEKL in the germline V gene. With 3 bases clipped from V and 1 base from J, the junction kept 5 bases outside the gene matches. The CDR3 covers 15 residues. The CDR3, as DNA: TGCGCCAGCAGCCAGAAAGGGGGCCGGAACACTGAAGCTTTCTTT. It specifies CASSQKGGRNTEAFF.

Only one count was recorded for this clone. V and J are TRBV4-3 and TRBJ1-4; D not resolved. This CDR3 has 17 residues. V dropped 1 base and J dropped 3 bases, with 15 bases sitting between them. CDR1 is LGHNA, CDR2 YSLEER, per germline. The CDR3 here is CASSQGPVTRANEKLFF. The CDR3 bases are TGCGCCAGCAGCCAAGGGCCCGTAACGCGGGCTAATGAAAAACTGTTTTTT.

The rearrangement links TRBV6-1 to TRBJ1-5; D might be TRBD1 (6 bases). The CDR3 spans 16 residues. Trimming shortened V by 6 bases and J by 3 bases, and 18 bases separated the two germline ends. Germline-derived CDR1 and CDR2 are MNHNS and SASEGT. The CDR3: CASSEPGHQFNQPQHF. The CDR3 DNA reads as TGTGCCAGCAGCGAACCGGGACATCAATTCAATCAGCCCCAGCATTTT.

This chain connects TRBV2 to TRBJ1-4; 8 positions match TRBD1. The CDR3 extends over 15 amino acids. V gave up 5 bases and J gave up 7 bases; unmatched junction bases: 9. Germline assignment: CDR1 SNHLY and CDR2 FYNNEI. The CDR3 nucleotides read TGTGCCAGCAGTCCGCGGACAGGGAGAAGTGAAAAACTGTTTTTT. Its protein is CASSPRTGRSEKLFF.

The rearrangement links TRBV5-1 to TRBJ1-2; tentative D call: TRBD1 (5 bases). Looked up from germline, CDR1 is SGHRS and CDR2 is YFSETQ. The CDR3 length is 13 residues. The ends were cut back, 6 bases at V and 3 bases at J, with 12 bases in the middle. The DNA of the CDR3 is TGCGCCAGCACCGGTGAGGGGCACTATGGCTACACCTTC. It encodes CASTGEGHYGYTF.

This clone was observed a few times. The genes are TRBV5-4 and TRBJ2-3; D unresolved. Germline V gene sequence: CDR1 SGHNT, CDR2 YYREEE (reference sequence). V lost 0 bases and J lost 3, with 2 bases in between. CDR3 length: 12 amino acids. The CDR3: CASSLETDTQYF. The CDR3, as DNA: TGTGCCAGCAGCTTGGAGACAGATACGCAGTATTTT.

The V and J genes are TRBV7-2 and TRBJ2-5, with D perhaps being TRBD1 or TRBD2 (5 bases each). V lost 3 bases to trimming and J lost 3 bases, with 11 bases between them. The germline CDR1 and CDR2 sequences are SGHTA and FQGNSA. The CDR3 is 14 residues long. CDR3 DNA sequence: TGTGCCAGCAGCTTGGACACCGGGGAAGAGACCCAGTACTTC. It is translated as CASSLDTGEETQYF.

The J gene is TRBJ2-3, the V gene TRBV29-1; D not certain. The CDR3 length is 14 residues. V lost 0 bases to trimming and J lost 0 bases, with 7 bases between them. Germline-derived CDR1 and CDR2 are SQVTM and ANQGSEA. The CDR3 loop reads CSVEENSSTDTQYF. CDR3 coding DNA: TGCAGCGTTGAAGAGAATTCTAGCACAGATACGCAGTATTTT.

This clone is a singleton in its sample. This CDR3 reads CASREGQANTIYF. The CDR3 DNA follows: TGTGCCAGCAGGGAGGGACAGGCAAACACCATATATTTT. This chain joins TRBV2 and TRBJ1-3; 8 bases are shared with TRBD1. The CDR3 runs to 13 residues. The J segment lost 6 bases and the V segment lost 6 bases, leaving 4 bases of the junction unmatched. Per the germline V gene, CDR1 is SNHLY and CDR2 is FYNNEI. Full variable domain (remainder filled in from reference TRBV2 and TRBJ1-3): EPEVTQTPSHQVTQMGQEVILRCVPISNHLYFYWYRQILGQKVEFLVSFYNNEISEKSEIFDDQFSVERPDGSNFTLKIRSTKLEDSAMYFCASREGQANTIYFGEGSWLTVV.

The chain couples TRBV4-3 to TRBJ2-7, with 8 positions matching TRBD2. With 0 bases clipped from V and 7 bases from J, the junction kept 8 bases outside the gene matches. This CDR3 contains 15 residues. Per the germline V gene, CDR1 is LGHNA and CDR2 is YSLEER. This CDR3 reads CASSQDSGGALEQYF. As DNA, the CDR3 is TGCGCCAGCAGCCAAGACAGCGGGGGAGCACTGGAGCAGTACTTC.

The chain employs TRBV4-1 and TRBJ1-1; no firm D call. CDR1 is MGHRA, CDR2 YSYEKL, per germline. Trimming cost V 5 bases and J 7 bases, with 11 bases left between them. The CDR3 totals 12 residues. DNA for the CDR3: TGCGCCAGCAGCTATAATGACATTGAAGCTTTCTTT. It is translated as CASSYNDIEAFF.

The chain uses TRBV7-9 and TRBJ1-1; maybe TRBD1 (5 bases). Trimming removed 1 base at V and 2 bases at J, with 11 bases between. This CDR3 has 15 amino acids. Germline lookup yields CDR1 SEHNR and CDR2 FQNEAQ (reference sequence). The CDR3: CASSLEARANTEAFF. The CDR3 nucleotides read TGTGCCAGCAGCTTAGAGGCCAGGGCAAACACTGAAGCTTTCTTT.

This clone came up once. The chain couples TRBV19 to TRBJ1-5; D not certain. Germline V gives CDR1 LNHDA, CDR2 SQIVND (reference sequence). CDR3 length: 16 amino acids. V was shortened by 0 bases and J by 5 bases, with 14 bases between the two germline ends. This CDR3 reads CASSIDRSGAYQPQHF. In DNA, the CDR3 is TGTGCCAGTAGTATAGATCGTTCCGGTGCTTATCAGCCCCAGCATTTT.

This sequence joins TRBV7-2 and TRBJ2-2; D not certain. Germline V CDR1 and CDR2: SGHTA, FQGNSA. The CDR3 loop spans 12 amino acids. V was clipped by 8 bases and J by 0 bases, with 4 bases between them. The CDR3 region has the DNA TGTGCCAGCTGGTCGAACACCGGGGAGCTGTTTTTT. As protein: CASWSNTGELFF.

The rearrangement uses TRBV7-9 and TRBJ1-6; D ambiguous. Trimming shortened V by 0 bases and J by 10 bases, and 10 bases separated the two germline ends. Germline CDR1 reads SEHNR; CDR2 reads FQNEAQ (reference sequence). There are 14 residues in the CDR3. CDR3 in amino acids: CASSLAEGNSPLHF. In nucleotides, the CDR3 is TGTGCCAGCAGCTTAGCGGAGGGCAACTCACCCCTCCACTTT.

V is TRBV19 and J is TRBJ1-3; D remains ambiguous. Germline CDR1 is LNHDA and CDR2 is SQIVND (reference sequence). The V end was cut by 2 bases, the J end by 2 bases, with 7 bases between. The CDR3 spans 14 residues. The CDR3 region has the DNA TGTGCCAGTAGTATACCGGGAGCTGGAAACACCATATATTTT. Protein sequence: CASSIPGAGNTIYF.

Only a few counts were recorded for this clone. This sequence joins TRBV5-1 and TRBJ1-1, with a tentative D call TRBD1 (5 bases). Germline CDR1 and CDR2: SGHRS and YFSETQ. Trimming removed 4 bases at V and 5 bases at J, with 18 bases between. The CDR3 sequence is 15 residues long. CDR3 DNA sequence: TGCGCCAGCAGCCCCCAGGCCGGGGGGGGGACTGAAGCTTTCTTT. It specifies CASSPQAGGGTEAFF.

This clone was seen only once. The genes are TRBV7-6 and TRBJ2-1, with D possibly called TRBD1 or TRBD2 (7 bases each). The V and J ends lost 5 bases and 8 bases respectively, with 19 bases between them. The CDR3 extends over 15 amino acids. Germline values: CDR1 SGHVS, CDR2 FNYEAQ. CDR3 loop: CASSLGGGGVDEQFF. CDR3 nucleotides: TGTGCCAGCAGCCTAGGGGGCGGGGGCGTCGATGAGCAGTTCTTC.

The chain joins TRBV9 to TRBJ2-1, with a possible D match to TRBD2 (6 bases). CDR3 size: 14 residues. Germline V gene lookup returns CDR1 SGDLS and CDR2 YYNGEE. V was pared by 0 bases and J by 7 bases, with 11 bases between. CDR3 coding DNA: TGTGCCAGCAGCGTAGATGCGGGGTGGAATGAGCAGTTCTTC. Its translation: CASSVDAGWNEQFF.

The genes are TRBV6-1 and TRBJ2-5, with D tentatively TRBD1 (6 bases). Germline V lookup: CDR1 MNHNS, CDR2 SASEGT. This CDR3 has 12 residues. Trimming removed 2 bases from V and 11 bases from J, with 12 bases in between. The CDR3 DNA follows: TGTGCCAGCAGTGAACCAGGGGCCACGCAGTACTTC. This translates into CASSEPGATQYF.

This chain links TRBV11-2 with TRBJ1-4; 9 bases agree with TRBD1. Trimming removed 5 bases from V and 5 bases from J; junction bases left unmatched: 6. The CDR3 totals 15 residues. In germline, CDR1 is SGHAT, CDR2 FQNNGV. CDR3 region: CASSPRGTGNEKLFF. The CDR3 nucleotides read TGTGCCAGCAGCCCGCGCGGGACAGGGAATGAAAAACTGTTTTTT.

The chain recombines TRBV18 with TRBJ2-2; no firm D call. The CDR3 sequence is 16 residues long. The ends were cut back, 1 base at V and 3 bases at J, with 12 bases in the middle. Germline CDR1 and CDR2: KGHSH and LQKENI. CDR3 loop: CASSPRVNWDTGELFF. The CDR3 DNA sequence: TGTGCCAGCTCACCACGGGTGAACTGGGACACCGGGGAGCTGTTTTTT.